This record concerns one T cell receptor beta chain sequence. The antigen this receptor binds is unknown. No much larger clone exists at a distance of one base, and base qualities are not known. Cut back by 0 bases and 6 bases, the V and J ends lie 10 bases apart. The CDR3 goes from the cysteine to the phenylalanine over 15 residues. The DNA shown is the 45-base CDR3, in frame from base 1. CDR1 is given as SGHRS and CDR2 as YFSETQ, both from the germline V gene. The time point label here, explained by the study, means: baseline before first vaccination. The vaccinee samples were drawn from two UK trials, COV001 and COV002, one of which was a single-blind randomized controlled phase 2/3 trial testing AZD1222 (ChAdOx1 nCoV-19) in healthy adults. For TCRbeta chain sequencing, PBMC samples from trial participants were taken at day 0 and at day 28 after the second dose. These data come from a study of T cell responses to AZD1222 COVID-19 vaccine (dated by TCRdb to the early 2020s). Regarding the study in general: AZD1222 recipients with second doses at about 4 weeks or about 12 weeks were pooled, because spike-specific TCR depth and breadth did not differ between schedules. A total of 233 trial participants underwent TCR sequencing, of whom some 210 received two doses of AZD1222 and about 26 received two doses of the MenACWY control vaccine. Trial participants were enrolled by age into 18-55, 56-69 and 70-plus year subgroups, with roughly 150, 30 and 60 TCR-sequenced participants respectively. On the study overall, not on this receptor specifically: Most participants were white British and females outnumbered males, and the authors suggested that clonal diversity may have been underestimated. The whole spike protein was spanned by vaccine-associated CD4 TCRs, and dominant responses were seen in regions 160-218 and 743-854. The 56-69-year group was small, and its depth increase did not reach significance, likely because of low power. Reportedly, close to half of the unique spike-specific TCRs recognized epitopes lying outside the regions that are mutated in the B.1.351 and B.1.1.7 variants. A significant rise in spike-specific TCR breadth and depth was observed after two AZD1222 doses relative to day 0 and relative to MenACWY recipients. No day 14 peak-response samples were available, so repertoires were characterized only after the peak T cell response. Conclusions about previously exposed vaccinees were limited because only a handful of AZD1222 recipients were SARS-CoV-2 seropositive at baseline.

The CDR3 regions of human TCRbeta chains were subjected to immunosequencing. Concerning the study's data processing: Repertoire TCRs were matched against a reference library of SARS-CoV-2-specific TCRs generated with the MIRA antigen-specificity platform. Breadth was defined as the fraction of unique TCRs that were SARS-CoV-2-associated. Depth was defined as the fraction of total T cells that were SARS-CoV-2-associated. Using the MIRA data, each spike-specific TCR was assigned both to the spike region to which the TCR was reactive and to a CD4 or CD8 class. Log10-transformed breadth and depth values were compared by one-way ANOVA with Sidak's multiple comparisons tests. The clones in this table, taken by TCRdb from immuneACCESS, are in-frame only. Not every clone is retained; where verified, under half of the shortfall comes from an unresolved V gene, and the cause of the rest is unknown. The V and J calls and clone size come from that table; D and trimming were worked out from the DNA. Within this sample are 150,000 to 200,000 clones, with more than 80% of them counted one time only. 3% to 5% of the sample belongs to the ten largest clones.

Recombination linked TRBV5-1 to TRBJ1-6; D gene: possibly TRBD1, on 6 matching bases. Sequenced here: peripheral blood, sampled on day 0 of AZD1222 vaccination. The receptor comes from an adult in good health. The DNA sequence is TGCGCCAGCAGCTTGGGGGGGCCGGGTAATTCACCCCTCCACTTT. Its amino acids are CASSLGGPGNSPLHF.